A selection of T cell receptor beta chains follows, all from one sample in a study of CD8 T cells in Susac syndrome. TCRdb redid the calling of the immunoSEQ multiplex PCR reads with MiXCR, one entry per CDR3 protein. The table lists some 150,000 distinct CDR3 sequences, about 94% of them singletons, with 0.21% in the top ten. Sequenced sample: CD8+ T cells from PBMCs. Receptors originate from a human donor with multiple sclerosis. CDR3s include the opening cysteine and the closing phenylalanine or tryptophan. A D gene is named only where the DNA matches it firmly. For some rows the clone size is stated as once, few or many, or as a class when expanded; others skip it.

v_gene,abundance,d_gene,j_gene,CDR3aa,CDR3nt
TRBV12-3/TRBV12-4,-,-,TRBJ1-2,CASSPRMSGYGYTF,TGTGCCAGCAGTCCCCGGATGAGTGGCTATGGCTACACCTTC
TRBV2,few,-,TRBJ2-7,CASRGGYYEQYF,TGTGCCAGCAGGGGGGGTTACTACGAGCAGTACTTC
TRBV7-9,few,-,TRBJ2-7,CASSLDPYEQYF,TGTGCCAGCAGCTTAGATCCCTACGAGCAGTACTTC
TRBV14,once,-,TRBJ2-5,CASSQDGQYGQETQYF,TGTGCCAGCAGCCAAGATGGCCAGTATGGGCAAGAGACCCAGTACTTC
TRBV3-1,-,TRBD1,TRBJ2-6,CASRKTGKLLAGANVLTF,TGTGCCAGCCGAAAGACAGGGAAGTTACTAGCTGGGGCCAACGTCCTGACTTTC
TRBV30,-,-,TRBJ1-1,CAWAVNGEAFF,TGTGCCTGGGCGGTGAATGGTGAAGCTTTCTTT
TRBV2,-,TRBD2,TRBJ2-1,CASSVLIAGGQYEQFF,TGTGCCAGCAGTGTCCTGATAGCGGGGGGGCAATACGAGCAGTTCTTC
TRBV15,-,-,TRBJ2-7,CATSTSGGYEQYF,TGTGCCACCAGCACCTCCGGGGGATACGAGCAGTACTTC
TRBV29-1,-,-,TRBJ2-3,CSVEKGRSTDTQYF,TGCAGCGTTGAAAAAGGGAGAAGCACAGATACGCAGTATTTT
TRBV30,-,-,TRBJ2-3,CAWGVKGSGDTQYF,TGTGCCTGGGGAGTAAAAGGATCAGGAGATACGCAGTATTTT
TRBV3-1,-,-,TRBJ1-2,CASSQDLGTFYGYTF,TGTGCCAGCAGCCAAGATCTTGGGACCTTCTATGGCTACACCTTC
TRBV29-1,-,-,TRBJ2-1,CSVEYRNEQFF,TGCAGCGTTGAATACCGCAATGAGCAGTTCTTC
TRBV27,-,-,TRBJ1-5,CASSEAFSGNQPQHF,TGTGCCAGCAGCGAGGCGTTTAGCGGCAATCAGCCCCAGCATTTT
TRBV5-4,-,TRBD1,TRBJ1-2,CASSLSRTGVYGYTF,TGTGCCAGCAGCTTGTCACGGACAGGGGTGTATGGCTACACCTTC
TRBV3-1,-,-,TRBJ2-1,CASSQQTVLSNEQFF,TGTGCCAGCAGCCAACAAACAGTTCTTAGCAATGAGCAGTTCTTC
TRBV4-1,once,-,TRBJ2-7,CASTEEDRSSYEQYF,TGCGCCAGCACCGAAGAAGACAGAAGCTCCTACGAGCAGTACTTC
TRBV15,-,-,TRBJ1-1,CATRDERQPNTEAFF,TGTGCCACCAGAGATGAGAGACAGCCGAACACTGAAGCTTTCTTT
TRBV14,-,-,TRBJ2-5,CASSHPPGHRVGETQYF,TGTGCCAGCAGCCACCCACCAGGACACCGGGTGGGAGAGACCCAGTACTTC
TRBV13,once,-,TRBJ2-3,CASSLSATGSTDTQYF,TGTGCCAGCAGCTTGTCCGCTACCGGTAGCACAGATACGCAGTATTTT
TRBV6-5,few,-,TRBJ2-7,CASSPGAWEQYF,TGTGCCAGTTCTCCGGGAGCGTGGGAGCAGTACTTC
TRBV27,few,-,TRBJ2-7,CASSPQGPYEQYF,TGTGCCAGCAGCCCCCAGGGCCCCTACGAGCAGTACTTC
TRBV27,-,-,TRBJ2-1,CASSFPARGEQFF,TGTGCCAGCAGTTTCCCGGCGCGGGGTGAGCAGTTCTTC